This T cell receptor beta chain was documented in a study of radiation and T cells in renal cell carcinoma (dated by TCRdb to the early 2020s). Describing the broader study: Samples were obtained from a clinical trial, in which 15 Gy stereotactic body radiation therapy was delivered to primary renal cell carcinomas and nephrectomy was performed 4 weeks later. TCR beta sequencing covered 55 or so samples in total, comprising around 25 tumors and about 27 peripheral blood samples. A total of 4 million to 5 million unique CDR3 nucleotide sequences, encoding around 2.7 million unique CDR3 amino acid sequences, were found across all 50 or so samples.

Ends trimmed: V by 3 bases, J by 4 bases; bases unmatched to a gene: 5. The CDR3 measures 14 amino acids from cysteine to phenylalanine. Only CDR3 DNA remains: 42 bases, in frame from the first base. CDR1 and CDR2 (SGHRS, YFSETQ) derive from the germline V gene. Taken with the paper, the label for time point translates to: baseline pretreatment blood. Per the publication, the treatment or condition label means: 15 Gy SBRT to primary tumor, nephrectomy 4 weeks later. To follow tumor-enriched clonotypes, serial peripheral blood was collected from radiation-treated patients at baseline and at 2 weeks and 4 weeks after SBRT. Every patient had renal cell carcinoma of clear cell pathology. Genomic DNA for TCR sequencing was prepared using the QIAamp DNA Blood Mini Kit (Qiagen). Only samples passing all quality control checks were included in the analyses. Following the manufacturer's recommendations, the immunoSEQ kit was used to generate TCR beta libraries from genomic DNA. For library preparation, a first multiplex PCR was performed with proprietary primers, followed by a second PCR in which unique barcodes were added, and bead cleanups were performed after each round. A positive control reaction and a negative control reaction, both provided in the kit, were run with every batch of samples. The final libraries were assessed on an Agilent 4200 TapeStation D1000 ScreenTape, pooled by volume, and quantified by qPCR. Sequencing was performed on an Illumina NextSeq500 with a MidOutput 150-cycle cartridge, and 156 Read1 and 15 Index1 cycles were run with kit custom primers. The pooled library was loaded at roughly 1 pM, and around 22% PhiX control was spiked in. On the authors' methods: Vendor-processed data were analyzed in R, and a clonotype was defined as all T cells sharing the same CDR3 nucleotide sequence. In the clone abundance analyses, frequencies in each sample were normalized to that sample's 10,000 most abundant clones. Public T cell clones, which averaged fewer than five per sample, were excluded before analysis. An abundance difference of at least 32-fold between compartments was the criterion for calling clonotypes tumor-enriched or baseline blood-enriched. A beta-binomial differential abundance model was used to identify clonotypes that were expanded or contracted between blood time points. Similarity between tumor and blood repertoires was quantified using the Baroni-Urbani and Buser coefficient, and groups were compared with two-tailed Wilcoxon tests in R. The clones in this table, taken by TCRdb from immuneACCESS, are in-frame only. Not every clone is retained; where verified, under half of the shortfall comes from an unresolved V gene, and the cause of the rest is unknown. V, J and clone size are those of that table, while D and trimming were read from the DNA. The sample has 45,000 to 65,000 clones on record, 78% of them singletons. About 7.3% of the sample goes to the ten largest clones.

Turning to this clone: No antigen is known for it. Base qualities are not at hand, and no much larger clone is one base apart.

Beyond this particular receptor, the publication reports: No pretreatment tumor biopsies were available, so the baseline intratumoral presence of clonotypes could not be determined. Blood repertoire dynamics were not followed beyond 4 weeks after treatment. Because the trial had a single-armed design, the trial could not examine how radiation dose or scheduling affected the TCR repertoire. In blood, the top tumor clonotypes increased from baseline to 2 weeks after radiation and then shrank by 4 weeks, which suggests a temporary expansion of tumor-resident clones.

Sample: blood, taken from a patient whose treatment included radiotherapy and nephrectomy. The rearrangement joined TRBV5-1 to TRBJ2-5; 8 central nucleotides agree with TRBD2. This clonotype was sampled from a man aged 60 to 69 with renal cell carcinoma. The encoded CDR3 is CASSSTGGPETQYF. The DNA sequence reads TGCGCCAGCAGCTCTACGGGGGGGCCAGAGACCCAGTACTTC.